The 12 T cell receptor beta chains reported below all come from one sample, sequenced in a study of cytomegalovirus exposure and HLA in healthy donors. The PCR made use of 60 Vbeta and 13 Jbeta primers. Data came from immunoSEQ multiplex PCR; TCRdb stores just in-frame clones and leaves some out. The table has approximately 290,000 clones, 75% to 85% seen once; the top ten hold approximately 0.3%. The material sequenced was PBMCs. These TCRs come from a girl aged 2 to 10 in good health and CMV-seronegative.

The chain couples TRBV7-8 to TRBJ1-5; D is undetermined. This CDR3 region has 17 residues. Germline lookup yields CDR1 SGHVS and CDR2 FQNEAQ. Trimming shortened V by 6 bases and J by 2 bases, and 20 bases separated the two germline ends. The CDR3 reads CASSPTRLGTGNQPQHF. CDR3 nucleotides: TGTGCCAGCAGTCCAACTCGTCTCGGTACGGGCAATCAGCCCCAGCATTTT.

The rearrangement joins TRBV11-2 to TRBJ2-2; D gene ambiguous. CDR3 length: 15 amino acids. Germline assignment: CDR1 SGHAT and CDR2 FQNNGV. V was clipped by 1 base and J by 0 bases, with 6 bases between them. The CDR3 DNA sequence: TGTGCCAGCAGCTTAGTAACGGCGAACACCGGGGAGCTGTTTTTT. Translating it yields CASSLVTANTGELFF.

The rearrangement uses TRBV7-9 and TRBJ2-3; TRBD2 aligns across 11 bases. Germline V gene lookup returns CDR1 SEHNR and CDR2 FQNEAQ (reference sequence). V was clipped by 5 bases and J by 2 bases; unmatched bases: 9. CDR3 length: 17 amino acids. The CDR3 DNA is TGTGCCAGCAGCCCGAGGACTAGCGGGCGTAACACAGATACGCAGTATTTT. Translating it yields CASSPRTSGRNTDTQYF.

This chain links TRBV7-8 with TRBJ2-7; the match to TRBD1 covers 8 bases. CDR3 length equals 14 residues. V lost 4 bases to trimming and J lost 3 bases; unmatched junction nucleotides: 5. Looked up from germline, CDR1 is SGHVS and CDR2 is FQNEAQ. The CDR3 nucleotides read TGTGCCAGCAGCTCGGACAGGGCTAGCTACGAGCAGTACTTC. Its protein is CASSSDRASYEQYF.

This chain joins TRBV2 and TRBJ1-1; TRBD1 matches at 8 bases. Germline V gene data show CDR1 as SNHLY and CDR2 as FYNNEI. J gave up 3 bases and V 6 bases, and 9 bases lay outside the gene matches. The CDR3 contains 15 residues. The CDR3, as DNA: TGTGCCAGCAGGCTACTACAGGGGGTGGACACTGAAGCTTTCTTT. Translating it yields CASRLLQGVDTEAFF.

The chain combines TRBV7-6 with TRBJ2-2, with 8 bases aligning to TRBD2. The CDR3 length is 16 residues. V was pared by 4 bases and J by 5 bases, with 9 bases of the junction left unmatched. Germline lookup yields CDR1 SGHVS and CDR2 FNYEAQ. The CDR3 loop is CASSSRQGLVTGELFF. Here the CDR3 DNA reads TGTGCCAGCAGCTCCCGCCAGGGACTAGTGACCGGGGAGCTGTTTTTT.

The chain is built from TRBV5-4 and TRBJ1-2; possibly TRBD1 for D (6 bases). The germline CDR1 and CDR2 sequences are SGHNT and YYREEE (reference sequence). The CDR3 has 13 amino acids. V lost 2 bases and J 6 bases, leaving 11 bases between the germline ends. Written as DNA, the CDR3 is TGTGCCAGCAGCTTTATAAGGGGGAATGGCTACACCTTC. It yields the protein CASSFIRGNGYTF.

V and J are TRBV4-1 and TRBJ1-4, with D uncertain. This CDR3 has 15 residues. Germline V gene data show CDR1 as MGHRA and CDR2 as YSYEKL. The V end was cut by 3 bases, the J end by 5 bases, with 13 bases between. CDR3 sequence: CASSQSQVYNEKLFF. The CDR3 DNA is TGCGCCAGCAGCCAGTCGCAGGTGTACAATGAAAAACTGTTTTTT.

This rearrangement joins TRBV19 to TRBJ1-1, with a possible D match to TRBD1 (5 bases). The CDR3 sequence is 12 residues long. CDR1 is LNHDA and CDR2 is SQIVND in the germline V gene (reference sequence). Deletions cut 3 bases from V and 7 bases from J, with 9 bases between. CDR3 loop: CASSMGGSEAFF. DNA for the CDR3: TGTGCCAGTAGTATGGGGGGGAGTGAAGCTTTCTTT.

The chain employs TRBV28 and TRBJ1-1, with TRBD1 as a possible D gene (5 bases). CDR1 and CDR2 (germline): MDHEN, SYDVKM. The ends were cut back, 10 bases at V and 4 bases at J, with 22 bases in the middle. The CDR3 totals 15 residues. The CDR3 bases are TGTGCCACAGCCCCCCTAAACAGGTATCTCACTGAAGCTTTCTTT. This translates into CATAPLNRYLTEAFF.

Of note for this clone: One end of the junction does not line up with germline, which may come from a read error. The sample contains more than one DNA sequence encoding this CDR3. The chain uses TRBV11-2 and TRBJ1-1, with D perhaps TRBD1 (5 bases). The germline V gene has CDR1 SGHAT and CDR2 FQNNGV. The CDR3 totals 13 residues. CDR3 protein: CASSPNTDSEAFF. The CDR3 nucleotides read TGTGCCAGCAGCCCAAACACCGACAGTGAAGCCTTCTTT.

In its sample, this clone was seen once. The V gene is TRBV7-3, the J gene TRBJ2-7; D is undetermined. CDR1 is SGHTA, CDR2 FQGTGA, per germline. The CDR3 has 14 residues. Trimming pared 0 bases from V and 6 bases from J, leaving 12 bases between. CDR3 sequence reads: CASSLTDTGAEQYF. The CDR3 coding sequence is TGTGCCAGCAGCTTAACAGATACGGGTGCCGAGCAGTACTTC.